This T cell receptor (beta chain) was profiled in a study of T-cell memory formation after mild COVID-19. The CDR3 is 14 residues long. Losses at the gene ends were 1 base for V and 5 bases for J; bases not matched to a gene: 2. This clonotype was observed a handful of times. In TCRdb, the 5' RACE reads were re-called with MiXCR into one record per CDR3 protein. The sample gives some 340,000 distinct CDR3 sequences, approximately 12% of which show up once; over 20% is in the top ten. This sequence was found in a man in his late teens or twenties who had mild COVID-19 (a few samples of this study predate the infection). Cell type and time point are not known. The chain uses TRBV12-3 or TRBV12-4 and TRBJ1-1; TRBD1 agrees at 9 bases. Source material: PBMCs or a T cell subset sorted from them (not recorded which). This chain's CDR3 is CASSLDRGQTEAFF. Written as DNA, the CDR3 is TGTGCCAGCAGTTTAGACAGGGGGCAAACTGAAGCTTTCTTT.